Included here is one TCR beta chain sequence, with context. Its cognate antigen is unknown. Profiling relied on immunoSEQ multiplex PCR, and the TCRdb table lists in-frame clones only, not all of them. The profile shows a few million clones, under 95% of them singletons. The entry originates in a study of shared clonotypes between healthy human individuals. V lost 5 bases and J 2 bases, leaving 19 bases between the germline ends. This CDR3 spans 16 amino acids. Per the germline V gene, CDR1 is SGHVS and CDR2 is FNYEAQ. Every donor, a Caucasian adult, lived in Nashville, Tennessee. Study results and caveats: Non-shared clonotypes had lower generation probabilities than those shared by all four donors.

The V and J genes are TRBV7-6 and TRBJ2-7; TRBD1 might be the D (6 bases). The TCR comes from a man between 18 and 35 years old in good health. Some clones in this sample may be carry-over from other donors' samples. Input material: naive CD4+ T cells from PBMCs. Subset specified: CD45RA+ positively selected. This CDR3 reads CASSGRQDPAAYEQYF. DNA for the CDR3: TGTGCCAGCAGCGGCAGACAGGACCCAGCGGCCTACGAGCAGTACTTC.